The clone carrying this TCR beta chain was counted ten times or more. What it recognizes is unknown. From more than 9.5 ml of fresh peripheral blood, PBMCs were isolated. TCR beta CDR3 regions were amplified from RNA. Researchers ran a first-round RT-PCR on the TCR CDR3 using the HTBI primer set. TCRdb called the multiplex PCR reads again in MiXCR, with one record for every CDR3 protein. The repertoire includes about 640,000 distinct CDR3 sequences, around 20% of them detected once, and about 35% sits in the top ten. This sample is drawn from a study of T cells in Graves' hyperthyroidism and ophthalmopathy. Study-wide context: Any treatment followed the collection of peripheral blood at initial diagnosis.

Findings of the study overall: Clonotypes that were expanded in thyroid above 0.001 mostly appeared in blood too. Ophthalmopathy was predicted by the model a median of roughly 6.7 months ahead of onset.

Source material: blood. The origin of this receptor is a man aged 25 to 45 with Graves' ophthalmopathy.

The chain's CDR3 is CSARAVDGVKQYF. The CDR3 DNA follows: TGCAGTGCTAGAGCCGTGGACGGAGTTAAGCAGTACTTC. The J gene is TRBJ2-7, the V gene TRBV20-1; D gene unclear. Trimming took 1 base from V and 8 from J, leaving 15 bases between them. The germline V gene encodes CDR1 DFQATT and CDR2 SNEGSKA (reference sequence). This CDR3 is built from 13 residues.